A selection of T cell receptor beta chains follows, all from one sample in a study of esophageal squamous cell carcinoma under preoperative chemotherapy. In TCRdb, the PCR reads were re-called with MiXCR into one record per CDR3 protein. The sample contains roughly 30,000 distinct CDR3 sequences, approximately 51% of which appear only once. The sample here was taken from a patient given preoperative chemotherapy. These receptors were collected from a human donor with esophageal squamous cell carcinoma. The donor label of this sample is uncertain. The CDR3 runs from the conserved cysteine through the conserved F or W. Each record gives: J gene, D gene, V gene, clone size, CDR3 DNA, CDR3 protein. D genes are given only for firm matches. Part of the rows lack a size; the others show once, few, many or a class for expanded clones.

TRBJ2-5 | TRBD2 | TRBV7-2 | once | TGTGCCGGCAGCCCCGGACTAGCCAAAAAGATTCAGTACTTC | CAGSPGLAKKIQYF
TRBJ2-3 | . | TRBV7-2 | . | TGTGCCCGCAAGGCTAGGAGCACAGATACGCTGTATTTT | CARKARSTDTLYF
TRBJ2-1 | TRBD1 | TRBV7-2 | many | TGTGCCAGCAGCTCGGGACAGAGATACTACAATGAGCAGTTCTTC | CASSSGQRYYNEQFF
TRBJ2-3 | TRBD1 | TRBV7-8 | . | TGTGCCAGCGGGGACCTAGGGGGCCGGGCCGGTGATACCCAGTATTTT | CASGDLGGRAGDTQYF
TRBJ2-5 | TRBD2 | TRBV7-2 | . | TGTGCCAGCAGCACCCGGACTAGCGACTTGAAAGAGACCCAGTACTTC | CASSTRTSDLKETQYF
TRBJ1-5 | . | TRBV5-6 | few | TGTGCCAGCAGCTCCGGAAGTCAGCCCCAGCATTTT | CASSSGSQPQHF
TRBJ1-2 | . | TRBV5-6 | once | TGTGCCAGCAGCTTGCCAGGGTGGGGCTACACCTTC | CASSLPGWGYTF
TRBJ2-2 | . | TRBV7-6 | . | TGTGCCAGCAGCTTCCTAGCAGAGAACACCGGGGAGCTGTTTTTT | CASSFLAENTGELFF
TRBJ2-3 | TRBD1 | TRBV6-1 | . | TGTGCCAGCAGTGGTAGCGCTGTGAGCACAGGGGAGCAGTATTTT | CASSGSAVSTGEQYF
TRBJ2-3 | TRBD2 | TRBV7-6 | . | TGTGCCAGCAGCTTAGAGGGGCGTACGGGGGGAGATACGCAGTACTTT | CASSLEGRTGGDTQYF
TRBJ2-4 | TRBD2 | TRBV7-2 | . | TGTGCCAGCAGCTACGGGACGGGGGGGGGGGCGGAAAACATTCAGTACTTT | CASSYGTGGGAENIQYF
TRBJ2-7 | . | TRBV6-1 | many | TGTGCCAGCAGTGCCGAAAAAGCAGCGGTATACGAGCAGTACTTC | CASSAEKAAVYEQYF
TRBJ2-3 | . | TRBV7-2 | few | TGTGCCAGCAGCTATAGGGGAGCGGCAGATACGCAGTATTTT | CASSYRGAADTQYF
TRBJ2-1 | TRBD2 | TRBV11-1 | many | TGTGCCAGCAGCTCTCGGCGGGGGTTAGAGACCCAGTTCTTC | CASSSRRGLETQFF
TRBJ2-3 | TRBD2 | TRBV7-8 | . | TGTGCCAGCCGCGACCTGGGGGGGGGAGCCAAAAACACTCAGTATTTC | CASRDLGGGAKNTQYF
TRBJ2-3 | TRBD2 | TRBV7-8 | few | TGTGCCAGCAGCCAGAGGGAGGGCCCCGCTACAGATACGCAGTATTTT | CASSQREGPATDTQYF
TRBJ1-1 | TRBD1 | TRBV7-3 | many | TGTGCCAGCAAACCAGGGGGCTTGAACACTGAAGCTTTCTTT | CASKPGGLNTEAFF
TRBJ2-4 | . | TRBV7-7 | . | TGTGCTAGCAGCTTGGGGCCGGGAGAGGAAAACATTCAGTACTTC | CASSLGPGEENIQYF
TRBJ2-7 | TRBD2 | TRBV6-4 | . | TGTGCCAGCAGGACTAGCGGGAGCGAGCAGTACTTC | CASRTSGSEQYF
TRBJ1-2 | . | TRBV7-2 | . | TGTGCCAGCAGCTTAGCGCCCTCTGAGGGGGGCTACACCTTC | CASSLAPSEGGYTF
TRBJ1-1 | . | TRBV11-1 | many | TGTGCCAGCAGCTTATCTAGGAACACTGAAGCTTTCTTT | CASSLSRNTEAFF
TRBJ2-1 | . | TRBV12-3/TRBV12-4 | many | TGTGCCAGCAGTTTAAGGGACCCCAGCTCCTACAATGAGCAGTTCTTC | CASSLRDPSSYNEQFF
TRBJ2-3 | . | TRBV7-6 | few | TGTGCCAGCAGCTCTATGGGATCCCCCACAGATACGCAGTATTTT | CASSSMGSPTDTQYF
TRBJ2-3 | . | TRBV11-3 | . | TGTGCCAGCAGCTCGGGGGTTAGCACCGGGACGCAGTATTTT | CASSSGVSTGTQYF
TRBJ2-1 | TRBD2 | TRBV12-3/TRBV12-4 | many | TGTGCCAGCAGCCGAACTAGCGGGGGGGCATCCAATGAGCAGTTCTTC | CASSRTSGGASNEQFF
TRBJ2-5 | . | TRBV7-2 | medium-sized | TGTGCCAGCAGCCCAGATATCGGACAGAAAGAGACCCAGTACTTC | CASSPDIGQKETQYF
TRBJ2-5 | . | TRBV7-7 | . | TGTGCTAGCAGCTTAGCGGCTACGGGAGAGACCCAGTACTTC | CASSLAATGETQYF
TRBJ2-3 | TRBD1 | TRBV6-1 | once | TGTGCCAGCAGTGCGACCCGGGACAGTGGGGGTAGCACAGATACGCAGTATTTT | CASSATRDSGGSTDTQYF
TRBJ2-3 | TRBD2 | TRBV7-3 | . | TGTGCCAGCAGCTCGGGGGGGGGGGGCACAGATACGCAGTATTTT | CASSSGGGGTDTQYF
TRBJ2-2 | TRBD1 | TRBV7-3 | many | TGTGCCAGCAGCCGTAGAGCAAGACAGTTGGAGGACAGGGGCACCGGGGAGCTGTTTTTT | CASSRRARQLEDRGTGELFF
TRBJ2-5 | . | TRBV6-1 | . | TGTGCCAGCAAGAACGGCGGCAGACAAGAGACCCAGTACTTC | CASKNGGRQETQYF
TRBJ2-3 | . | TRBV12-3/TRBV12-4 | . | TGTGCCAGCAGGGCTACTGGGGGGCGGGCCCAAGAGACCCAGTATTTC | CASRATGGRAQETQYF
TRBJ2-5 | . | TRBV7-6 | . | TGTGCGAGCAGCTGGGGCCGGGTCCAAGAGACCCAGTACTTC | CASSWGRVQETQYF
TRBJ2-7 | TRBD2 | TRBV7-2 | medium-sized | TGTGCCAGCAGCTTAGTTGCCCTAGCGGGTGCTTCCTACGAGCAGTACTTC | CASSLVALAGASYEQYF
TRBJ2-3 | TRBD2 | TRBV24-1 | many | TGTGCCACCAGTGATTTGCGGGGGGGGGCAGGAGATACGCAGTATTTT | CATSDLRGGAGDTQYF
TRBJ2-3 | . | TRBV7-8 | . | TGTGCCAGCAGCTTACGAGTGACCCCGAGCACCGGGGAGCAGTATTTT | CASSLRVTPSTGEQYF
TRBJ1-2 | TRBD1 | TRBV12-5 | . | TGTGCTAGTGGTTTGGGGGCCGGGACAGGCGGAGGCTACACCTTC | CASGLGAGTGGGYTF
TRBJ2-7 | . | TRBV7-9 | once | TGTGCCAGCAGCGCCGGACTGTCTGCCACAGATACGCAGTACTTC | CASSAGLSATDTQYF
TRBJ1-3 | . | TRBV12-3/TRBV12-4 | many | TGTGCCAGCAGATGGGCTGGGGCTGGAAACACCATATATTTT | CASRWAGAGNTIYF
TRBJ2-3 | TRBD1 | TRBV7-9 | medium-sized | TGTGCCAGCAGCCCAGACAGGGGATCGGATACGCAGTATTTT | CASSPDRGSDTQYF
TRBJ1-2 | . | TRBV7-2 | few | TGTGCCAGCAGCCAATCAGGGGTTCCTGGCTACACCTTC | CASSQSGVPGYTF
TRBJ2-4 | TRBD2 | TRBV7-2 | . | TGTGCCAGCGGCTCGGGGGGGGGGGCCAAAGACACGCAGTACTTC | CASGSGGGAKDTQYF
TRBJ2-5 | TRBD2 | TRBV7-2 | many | TGTGCCAGCAGCTACAGTAGCGGGAACCAGTACTTC | CASSYSSGNQYF
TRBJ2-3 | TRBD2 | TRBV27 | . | TGTGCCAGCAGTTACCTCGGGACTAGCGGGAGTGATACGCAGTATTTT | CASSYLGTSGSDTQYF
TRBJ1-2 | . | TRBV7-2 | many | TGTGCCAGCAGCCAGATGGAGGGACATGGCTACACCTTC | CASSQMEGHGYTF
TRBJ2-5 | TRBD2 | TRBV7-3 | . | TGTGCCAGCAGCCTGGGACTAGTGCGCCAAGAGACCCAGTACTTC | CASSLGLVRQETQYF
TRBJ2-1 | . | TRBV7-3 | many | TGTGCCAGCGGCCTGGGGAAGTTGAATGAGCAGTTCTTC | CASGLGKLNEQFF
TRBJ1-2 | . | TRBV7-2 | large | TGTGCCAGCAGCTTACGGGGTGTAGATGGCTACACCTTC | CASSLRGVDGYTF
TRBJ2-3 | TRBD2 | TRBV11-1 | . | TGTGCCAGCAGCTTGGGGACTAGGGGGGGGAACACCGATACGCAGTATTTT | CASSLGTRGGNTDTQYF
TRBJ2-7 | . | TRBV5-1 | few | TGCGCCAGCAGCTTTCGACAGGAGTACGACGAGCAGTACTTC | CASSFRQEYDEQYF
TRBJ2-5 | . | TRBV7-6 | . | TGTGCGAGGCTCGGGGGCCGGGACACAGATACCCAGTACTTC | CARLGGRDTDTQYF